What follows are 7 T cell receptor beta chains derived from one specimen sequenced in a study of blood T cell repertoires in COVID-19. Clones were read by immunoSEQ multiplex PCR, and TCRdb kept only the in-frame ones, dropping some. The table shows about 46,000 clones, with 70% to 90% occurring only once. Sequencing used peripheral blood. These receptor sequences come from a human donor in a cohort sampled during active COVID-19. The donor label of this sample is uncertain.

The genes are TRBV3-1 (or the pseudogene TRBV3-2) and TRBJ1-5, with TRBD1 as a possible D gene (6 bases). CDR1 is LGHDT and CDR2 is YNNKEL in the germline V gene (reference sequence). The ends were cut back, 0 bases at V and 5 bases at J, with 8 bases in the middle. The CDR3 runs 14 residues. CDR3 loop: CASSQEQGYQPQHF. For the CDR3, the DNA is TGTGCCAGCAGCCAAGAACAGGGTTATCAGCCCCAGCATTTT.

The chain links TRBV5-8 to TRBJ1-4; no clear D gene. Deletions cut 4 bases from V and 5 bases from J, with 9 bases between. Germline-derived CDR1 and CDR2 are SGHTS and YDEGEE. This CDR3 comprises 13 residues. CDR3 in DNA: TGTGCCAGCAGCCGGGGTGGGAATGAAAAACTGTTTTTT. Protein: CASSRGGNEKLFF.

The chain is built from TRBV7-8 and TRBJ2-1; 9 bases align to TRBD2. The CDR3 has 15 amino acids. Trimming cost V 6 bases and J 6 bases; bases outside gene matches: 9. Germline CDR1 is SGHVS and CDR2 is FQNEAQ. The CDR3 is CASRLSGGGGNEQFF. CDR3 DNA: TGTGCCAGCAGACTTAGCGGGGGAGGGGGCAATGAGCAGTTCTTC.

The chain has TRBV5-5 and TRBJ1-6, with D unresolved. The CDR3 totals 13 residues. CDR1 and CDR2 from the germline V gene are SGHKS and YYEKEE (reference sequence). V was clipped by 6 bases and J by 9 bases, with 13 bases between them. The CDR3 coding sequence is TGTGCCAGCACCTGGCCCGGCGGTTCACCCCTCCACTTT. Translated: CASTWPGGSPLHF.

The V and J genes are TRBV5-1 and TRBJ2-2; the match to TRBD1 covers 8 bases. The V gene end was trimmed by 7 bases and the J gene end by 3 bases; junction bases not matched to a gene: 5. The germline V gene has CDR1 SGHRS and CDR2 YFSETQ. There are 14 residues in the CDR3. In nucleotides, the CDR3 is TGCGCCAGCTTCAGGGGGCAGGACACCGGGGAGCTGTTTTTT. Its protein is CASFRGQDTGELFF.

This chain joins TRBV11-2 and TRBJ2-1; the match to TRBD2 covers 13 bases. V trimming: 3 bases; J trimming: 6 bases; junction bases outside the gene matches: 2. Germline CDR1 reads SGHAT; CDR2 reads FQNNGV. This CDR3 contains 15 residues. In DNA, the CDR3 is TGTGCCAGCAGCTTCGGACTAGCGGGGGTCAATGAGCAGTTCTTC. Amino acids: CASSFGLAGVNEQFF.

The CDR3 DNA reads TGTGCCAGCAGTGAGATACGGGGCGGGAGGGAGACCCAGTACTTC. Translation: CASSEIRGGRETQYF. The rearrangement uses TRBV2 and TRBJ2-5; 8 nucleotides match TRBD2. CDR1 is SNHLY, CDR2 FYNNEI, per germline. This CDR3 contains 15 residues. Trimming removed 3 bases from V and 5 bases from J; junction bases left unmatched: 8.